This note documents a single T cell receptor (beta chain) sequence. In this sample, this clone turned up once. There is no known antigen for this receptor. Base qualities are not at hand, and no much larger clone is one base apart. Donors were healthy HIV-negative adults with no recently reported acute infections or vaccinations. All donors were Caucasian adults living in Nashville, Tennessee, USA. CD4+ T cells were enriched by magnetic negative selection; naive cells were then positively selected on CD45RA, and the negative fraction formed the memory subset. Blood was collected by leukapheresis, and PBMCs were isolated by Ficoll-Histopaque density gradient centrifugation and then cryopreserved in liquid nitrogen vapor phase. Analytical flow cytometry was used to check the purity and quantity of every magnetically sorted T cell population. From each sorted fraction, genomic DNA was isolated and quantified by UV absorbance on a Nanodrop 2000c.

The data belong to a study of shared clonotypes between healthy human individuals (dated by TCRdb to the early 2020s). Context from the whole study: Two women and a few men aged 18 to 49 years were included in the cohort. For each donor, CD4 naive and CD4 memory were each given three plates, CD8 naive was given two plates, and CD8 memory was given one plate. To estimate repertoire size and how much clonotype sharing occurs between individuals, the study deeply sequenced the blood TCR repertoires of several healthy adults. To increase sequencing depth and limit assay-specific biases, TCR repertoire library preparation and sequencing were carried out by different laboratories using diverse techniques. Per donor, leukapheresis produced somewhere between about 0.9 and 9 billion PBMCs. The paper as a whole reports these results and caveats: Higher generation probabilities were observed for clonotypes shared by all four sorted-subset donors than for non-shared clonotypes. Based on pairwise subsampling, the degree of clonotype sharing among donors was expected to be affected by sequencing depth. Sampling was restricted to blood, and TCR repertoires in tissue are likely to differ from TCR repertoires in blood. Because the study included only a small number of donors, the genetic and exposure-history diversity represented was limited. Naive subsets generally had larger estimated clonotype richness than memory subsets. About 5% of naive CD4, 3.5% of naive CD8, roughly 2.4% of memory CD4, and less than 0.45% of memory CD8 clonotypes were shared across several donors. Incomplete sequencing was indicated by rarefaction of sorted-subset datasets, despite the large sequencing depth.

Using the deep immunoSEQ assay, TCR CDR3 regions were amplified from genomic DNA by multiplex PCR. Extracted genomic DNA from each cell subset was distributed evenly across all wells of several immunoSEQ 96-well plates, and each plate was treated as a replicate. Each replicate PCR for sorted subsets received approximately 220 ng genomic DNA, equal to tens of thousands of T cell genomes. Purified libraries were measured with a Qubit 3.0 fluorometer, size-checked on a Bioanalyzer 2100, and measured again with the KAPA Library Quantification kit. A separate single-read 150-cycle Illumina NextSeq 550 flow cell was used to sequence each immunoSEQ 96-well plate. Under the source paper's analysis protocol: Because the immunoSEQ output included only junctional sequences and no quality scores, the filtering could not be the same as the filtering used for full-length reads. To assign V/J genes and CDR3, sequences were annotated against IMGT germline references using PyIR, a Python wrapper for IgBLAST v1.9. Any read was removed if the V/J assignment was weak (E-value above 1e-6), the CDR3 was missing, or the read contained stop codons, out-of-frame junctions, or ambiguous translated residues. V3J clonotypes were defined as sequences sharing an identical inferred V gene, J gene, and CDR3 amino acid sequence. Percentage overlap between repertoires was calculated by dividing the number of shared unique clonotypes by the size of the smaller repertoire. Repertoire richness was assessed with RTK rarefaction, the Chao1 estimator, and Recon v2.1 estimates of unobserved clonotypes. For all TCRbeta clonotypes obtained by the gDNA method from several donors, generation probabilities were computed with OLGA. This immuneACCESS table, as held by TCRdb, lists in-frame sequences with V and J called but not all clones. Of the missing ones, under half trace to an unresolved V gene in checked studies; the others have no known cause. V, J and clone size reflect that table, while D and trimming were determined from the DNA. The sample table holds approximately 640,000 clones, of which about 78% were seen once. Under 2% of the sample belongs to the ten largest clones.

Trimming removed 5 bases from V and 4 bases from J, leaving 11 bases between the germline ends. The CDR3, cysteine through phenylalanine, is 14 amino acids long. The CDR3 DNA has 42 bases and is translated from base 1. Via the germline V gene, CDR1 is MNHEY and CDR2 SVGAGI. This sequence was found in a woman aged 30 to 39 in good health. Here the chain combines TRBV6-5 and TRBJ2-2, and TRBD2 may be the D gene, going by 5 matching bases. Sequenced sample: memory CD4+ T cells sorted from blood. The label giving this sample's cell subset or site can be read as: CD45RA-negative fraction. The CDR3 region reads CASSPRGPTGELFF. Read as DNA, the sequence is TGTGCCAGCAGTCCCCGAGGGCCCACCGGGGAGCTGTTTTTT.